This note documents a single T cell receptor beta chain sequence. At the DNA level, this CDR3 is encoded by other sequences in the same sample as well. The sample belongs to a study of shared clonotypes between healthy human individuals. Overall study context: For every donor, three CD4 naive, three CD4 memory, two CD8 naive and one CD8 memory plates were used.

TCRdb's table, derived via immunoSEQ multiplex PCR, lists solely in-frame clones and lacks some. Seen here are about a million clones, roughly 80% observed once, and the top ten hold roughly 0.82%. The CDR3 extends over 12 amino acids. The germline CDR1 and CDR2 sequences are SQVTM and ANQGSEA. V dropped 3 bases and J dropped 3 bases, with 7 bases sitting between them. This clonotype was sampled from a man in his late teens or twenties in good health. Some clones in this sample may be carry-over from other donors' samples. This chain links TRBV29-1 with TRBJ2-3; D tentatively fits TRBD1 or TRBD2 (5 bases each). Input material: memory CD4+ T cells from PBMCs. Subset denoted: CD45RA-negative fraction. The DNA for the CDR3 is TGCAGCGTTGAGGGGACGACAGATACGCAGTATTTT. Translation: CSVEGTTDTQYF.